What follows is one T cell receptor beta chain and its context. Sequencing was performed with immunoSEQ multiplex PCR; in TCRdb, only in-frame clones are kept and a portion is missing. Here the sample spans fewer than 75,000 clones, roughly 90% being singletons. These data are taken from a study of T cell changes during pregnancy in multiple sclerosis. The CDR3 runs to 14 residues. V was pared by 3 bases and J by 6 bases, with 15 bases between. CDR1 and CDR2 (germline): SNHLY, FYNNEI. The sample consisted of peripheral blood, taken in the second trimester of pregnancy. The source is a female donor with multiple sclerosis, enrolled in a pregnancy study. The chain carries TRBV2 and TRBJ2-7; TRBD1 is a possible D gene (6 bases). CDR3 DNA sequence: TGTGCCAGCAGTGAGCTCACAGGGTGGTTCGAGCAGTACTTC. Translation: CASSELTGWFEQYF.